This TCR beta chain was retrieved from a study of blood T cell repertoires in COVID-19. In the study overall: The analysed material was cDNA or gDNA that came from T cells, B-cell-depleted T cells, or PBMCs.

The CDR3 is 16 amino acids. The germline gives CDR1 MNHEY, CDR2 SVGAGI. Trimming removed 3 bases from V and 4 bases from J; junction bases left unmatched: 4. Authors' analysis steps: Reference gene primers were amplified, and this amplification served to estimate nucleated cell counts. The assay was immunoSEQ multiplex PCR, and TCRdb's table has in-frame clones only and misses some. D and trimming come from the DNA, and the V and J calls and clone size come from that table. The repertoire holds 150,000 to 200,000 clones, with around 84% as singletons. The rearrangement links TRBV6-5 to TRBJ2-1; 12 bases match TRBD2. The sequence derives from a woman aged 80 or over with acute or convalescent COVID-19. The material sequenced was peripheral blood. The chain's CDR3 is CASSYSTSGGYNEQFF. As DNA, the CDR3 is TGTGCCAGCAGTTATAGTACTAGCGGGGGGTACAATGAGCAGTTCTTC.